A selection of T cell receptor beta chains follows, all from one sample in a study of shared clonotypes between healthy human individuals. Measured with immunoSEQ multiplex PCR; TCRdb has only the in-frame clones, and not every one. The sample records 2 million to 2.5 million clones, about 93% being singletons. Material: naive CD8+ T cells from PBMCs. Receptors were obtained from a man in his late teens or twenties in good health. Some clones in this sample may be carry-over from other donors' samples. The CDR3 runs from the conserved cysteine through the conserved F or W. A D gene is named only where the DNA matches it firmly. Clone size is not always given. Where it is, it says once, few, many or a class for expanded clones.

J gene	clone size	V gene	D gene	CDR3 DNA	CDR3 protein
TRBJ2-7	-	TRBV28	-	TGTGCCAGCACCGGAGGGGACAGCTACGAGCAGTACTTC	CASTGGDSYEQYF
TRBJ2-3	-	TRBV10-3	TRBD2	TGTGCCACTCTAACTAGCGGCACTAGCACAGATACGCAGTATTTT	CATLTSGTSTDTQYF
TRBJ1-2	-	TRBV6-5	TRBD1	TGTGCCAGCAGTCCCACAGGGGGGGGCTATGGCTACACCTTC	CASSPTGGGYGYTF
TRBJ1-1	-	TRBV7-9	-	TGTGCCAGCAGCTTAGTTGTGGTGAACACTGAAGCTTTCTTT	CASSLVVVNTEAFF
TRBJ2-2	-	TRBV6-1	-	TGTGCCAGCAGTGGATGGGCCGCCACCGGGGAGCTGTTTTTT	CASSGWAATGELFF
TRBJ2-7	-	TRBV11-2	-	TGTGCCAGCAGCTTAGGATTGAGGCAGGCTAGCGCTTCCTACGAGCAGTACTTC	CASSLGLRQASASYEQYF
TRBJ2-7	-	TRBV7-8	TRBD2	TGTGCCAGCTCGTTAGCGGGAGAGTCCTACGAGCAGTACTTC	CASSLAGESYEQYF
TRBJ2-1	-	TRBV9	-	TGTGCCAGCAGCGTAGGAGGGTCGGCCAGCTCCTACAATGAGCAGTTCTTC	CASSVGGSASSYNEQFF
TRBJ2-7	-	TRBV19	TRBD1	TGTGCCAGTAGTATCCGGGACAGGGGTCAAGAGCAGTACTTC	CASSIRDRGQEQYF
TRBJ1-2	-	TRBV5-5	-	TGTGCCAGCAGCCCGTCCGGAAGGGGTGACTATGGCTACACCTTC	CASSPSGRGDYGYTF
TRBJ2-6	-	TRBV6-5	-	TGTGCCAGCAGTTACGGGCTCTCTGGGGCCAACGTCCTGACTTTC	CASSYGLSGANVLTF
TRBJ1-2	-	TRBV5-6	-	TGTGCCAGCAGCTCCTTACCGGGGGCGGCCTATGGCTACACCTTC	CASSSLPGAAYGYTF
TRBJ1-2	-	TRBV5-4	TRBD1	TGTGCCAGCAGCTCCCGACAGGGCTACTATGGCTACACCTTC	CASSSRQGYYGYTF
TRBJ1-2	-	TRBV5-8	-	TGTGCCAGCAACCAAAGGGGGTCTCACTATGGCTACACCTTC	CASNQRGSHYGYTF
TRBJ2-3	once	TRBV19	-	TGTGCCAGTAGTATTTTTTCAGATACGCAGTATTTT	CASSIFSDTQYF
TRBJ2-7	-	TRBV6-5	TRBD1	TGTGCCAGCAGACCCCTCAGGGCCAGGGGGTACGAGCAGTACTTC	CASRPLRARGYEQYF
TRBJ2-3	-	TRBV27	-	TGTGCCAGCAGTTTATCGGGACTTCGCACAGATACGCAGTATTTT	CASSLSGLRTDTQYF
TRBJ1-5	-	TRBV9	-	TGTGCCAGCAGCGTAGGTTCGGCCAATCAGCCCCAGCATTTT	CASSVGSANQPQHF
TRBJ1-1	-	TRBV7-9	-	TGTGCCAGCAGAAAAGACACAAGCGTGAACACTGAAGCTTTCTTT	CASRKDTSVNTEAFF
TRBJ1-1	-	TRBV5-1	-	TGCGCCAGCAGCTTGGACTACCCTCTGAACACTGAAGCTTTCTTT	CASSLDYPLNTEAFF
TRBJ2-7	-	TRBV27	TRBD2	TGTGCCAGCAGTTTAGGGACTAGCGGGAACGAGCAGTACTTC	CASSLGTSGNEQYF
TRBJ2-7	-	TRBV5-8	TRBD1	TGTGCCAGCAGGGACAGGGTGAGCTACGAGCAGTACTTC	CASRDRVSYEQYF
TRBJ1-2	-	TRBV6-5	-	TGTGCCAGCCAAGCACTAGGAGTCTATGGCTACACCTTC	CASQALGVYGYTF
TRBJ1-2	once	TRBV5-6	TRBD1	TGTGCCAGCAGCTGGGACAGGGGCAACTATGGCTACACCTTC	CASSWDRGNYGYTF
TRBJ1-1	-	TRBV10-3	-	TGTGCCATCAGTGAGCCCCTAGACAGACCACACAGCGTGGCTTTCTTT	CAISEPLDRPHSVAFF
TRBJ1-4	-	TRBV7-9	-	TGTGCCAGCAGCACGCGGTCCGCAACTAATGAAAAACTGTTTTTT	CASSTRSATNEKLFF
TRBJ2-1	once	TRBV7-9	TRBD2	TGTGCCAGCAGCTCCCTGGGGACTAGCGGGCCGTACAATGAGCAGTTCTTC	CASSSLGTSGPYNEQFF
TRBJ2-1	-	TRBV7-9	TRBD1	TGTGCCAGCAGCTTACTATCCGGGACAGGGGGTTTGAATGAGCAGTTCTTC	CASSLLSGTGGLNEQFF
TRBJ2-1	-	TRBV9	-	TGTGCCAGCAGCGTAGAAGATAGCGCCTACAATGAGCAGTTCTTC	CASSVEDSAYNEQFF
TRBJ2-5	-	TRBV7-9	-	TGTGCCAGCAGCTCACTACAAGAGACCCAGTACTTC	CASSSLQETQYF
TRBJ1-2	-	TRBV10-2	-	TGCGCCAGCAGTGAGCCCGGCCGGGGCCCGGAGGATGGCTACACCTTC	CASSEPGRGPEDGYTF
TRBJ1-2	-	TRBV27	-	TGTGCCAGCAGAAACTCAGGGGATGGCTACACCTTC	CASRNSGDGYTF
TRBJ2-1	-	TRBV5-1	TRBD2	TGCGCCAGCAGCTTCGGTAGCGGGGGCTCTCCCCAAAATGAGCAGTTCTTC	CASSFGSGGSPQNEQFF
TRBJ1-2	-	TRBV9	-	TGTGCCAGCAGCGTTGCCATAAACTATGGCTACACCTTC	CASSVAINYGYTF
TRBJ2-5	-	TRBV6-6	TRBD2	TGTGCCAGCAGCCTCGGGGCGGGAGGTACGGGGACCCAGTACTTC	CASSLGAGGTGTQYF
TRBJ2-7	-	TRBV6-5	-	TGTGCCAGCAGCCTGGGCGGCTACCACTACGAGCAGTACTTC	CASSLGGYHYEQYF